This TCR beta chain was found in a study of early T cells in non-severe SARS-CoV-2 infection (dated by TCRdb to the early 2020s). In terms of the full investigation: Because TCR sequencing was done on bulk RNA from unsorted whole blood, the alpha and beta chains could not be paired.

Paper-wide results and their limitations: Matching against VDJdb was skewed toward anti-spike CD8 responses, likely underestimated virus-specific expansions, and missed private and CD4 specificities.

The study was a case-control design nested within a healthcare worker cohort in London, UK, with weekly nasopharyngeal swab PCR tests and blood sampling. Between 23 and 31 March 2020, the week of the UK lockdown, healthcare workers were enrolled and then followed up weekly for as long as 16 weeks. The library was built by means of 5' RACE. The sequencer listed for this sample is NextSeq 500. To correct for sequencing error and PCR bias, the TCR library protocol tagged individual cDNA molecules with unique molecular identifiers. Both TCR alpha and beta chains were sequenced, and tight co-correlation was observed between alpha and beta sequence abundances in each sample. As for how the authors treated the data: V gene, J gene and CDR3 annotation of TCR sequences was performed with Decombinator V4. Expanded TCRs were defined as changing significantly between any two time points under a Poisson model with p below 0.0001. TCR abundances were normalised to the total number of TCRs sequenced in each sample and reported as counts per million. TRAV1-2 paired with TRAJ12, TRAJ20 or TRAJ33 defined MAIT TCRs, while TRAV10 paired with TRAJ18 defined iNKT TCRs. VDJdb, accessed 1 November 2021, was searched for CMV, EBV and SARS-CoV-2 annotated TCRs, excluding TCRs annotated for multiple antigens. TCRdb reprocessing: public reads trimmed at Q25 with fastp, clones called with MiXCR, in-frame beta chains kept. Rows with one shared CDR3 protein collapse into an entry with the most common genes and DNA. The V and J calls shown here were made by TCRdb, not taken from the authors' results. This sample is represented by approximately 35,000 distinct CDR3 sequences; 4.5% to 7% of them were singletons. Clones ranked in the top ten supply around 13% of the sample.

This clonotype was observed many times. Its antigen specificity is not known. Base qualities are not provided; no much larger clone lies one nucleotide away. The CDR3, from cysteine to phenylalanine, totals 11 residues. Only the CDR3 DNA is retained, 33 bases long and in frame from the first base. Via the germline V gene (reference sequence), CDR1 is MNHEY and CDR2 SMNVEV. The V and J ends are trimmed by 7 bases and 8 bases, leaving 11 bases between them. The chain employs TRBV27 and TRBJ1-2; the D gene cannot be resolved reliably. The sequenced sample consisted of whole blood. The origin of this receptor is an adult who was a healthcare worker with PCR-confirmed SARS-CoV-2 infection or an uninfected control (not recorded which). The base sequence is TGTGCCAGCACCACGACGCGAGGCTACACCTTC. It codes for CASTTTRGYTF.